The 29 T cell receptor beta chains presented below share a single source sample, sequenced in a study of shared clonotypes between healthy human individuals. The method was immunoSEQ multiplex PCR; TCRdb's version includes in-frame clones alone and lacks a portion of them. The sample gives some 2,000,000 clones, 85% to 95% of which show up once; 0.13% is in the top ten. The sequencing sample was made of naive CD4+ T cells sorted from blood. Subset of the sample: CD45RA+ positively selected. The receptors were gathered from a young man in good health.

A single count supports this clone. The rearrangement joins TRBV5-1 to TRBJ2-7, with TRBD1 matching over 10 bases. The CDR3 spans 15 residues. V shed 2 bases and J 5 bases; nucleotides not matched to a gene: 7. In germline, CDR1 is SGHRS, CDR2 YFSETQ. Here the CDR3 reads CASSLTGTGADEQYF. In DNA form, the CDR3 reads TGCGCCAGCAGCTTAACAGGGACAGGGGCGGACGAGCAGTACTTC.

Here the CDR3 reads CASSPTGTGSNEQFF. The CDR3 DNA is TGCGCCAGCAGCCCGACCGGGACAGGGAGTAATGAGCAGTTCTTC. The chain employs TRBV5-1 and TRBJ2-1; 9 positions agree with TRBD1. This CDR3 comprises 15 residues. Germline V lookup: CDR1 SGHRS, CDR2 YFSETQ. V dropped 4 bases and J dropped 7; count of bases not matched to a gene: 9.

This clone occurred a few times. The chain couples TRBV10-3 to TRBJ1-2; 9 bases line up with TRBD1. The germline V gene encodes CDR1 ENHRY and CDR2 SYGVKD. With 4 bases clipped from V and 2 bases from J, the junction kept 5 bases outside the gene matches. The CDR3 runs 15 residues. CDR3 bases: TGTGCCATCAGTGGCGAGGACAGGGGAAACTATGGCTACACCTTC. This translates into CAISGEDRGNYGYTF.

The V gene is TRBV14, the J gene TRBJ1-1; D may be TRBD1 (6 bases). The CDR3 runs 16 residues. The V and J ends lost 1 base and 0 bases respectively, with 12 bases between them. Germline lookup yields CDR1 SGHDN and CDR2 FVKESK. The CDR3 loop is CASSQVSGDLNTEAFF. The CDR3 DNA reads TGTGCCAGCAGCCAAGTGTCAGGGGATCTGAACACTGAAGCTTTCTTT.

CDR3 sequence: CASSLPEGNTEAFF. CDR3 coding DNA: TGCGCCAGCAGCTTGCCGGAGGGGAACACTGAAGCTTTCTTT. The V and J genes are TRBV5-1 and TRBJ1-1; D ambiguous. The CDR3 runs 14 residues. V was pared by 1 base and J by 1 base, with 8 bases between. Germline CDR1 SGHRS, CDR2 YFSETQ.

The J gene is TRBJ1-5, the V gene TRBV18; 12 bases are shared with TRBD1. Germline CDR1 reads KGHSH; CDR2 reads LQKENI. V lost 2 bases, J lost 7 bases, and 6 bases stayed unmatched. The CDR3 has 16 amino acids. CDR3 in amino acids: CASSPKGTGGGQPQHF. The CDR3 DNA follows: TGTGCCAGCTCACCAAAGGGGACAGGGGGCGGACAGCCCCAGCATTTT.

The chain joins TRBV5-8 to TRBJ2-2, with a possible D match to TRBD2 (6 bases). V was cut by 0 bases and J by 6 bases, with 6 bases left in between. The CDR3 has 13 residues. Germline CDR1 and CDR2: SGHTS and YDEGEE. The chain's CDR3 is CASSLGEAGELFF. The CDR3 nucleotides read TGTGCCAGCAGCTTGGGGGAGGCCGGGGAGCTGTTTTTT.

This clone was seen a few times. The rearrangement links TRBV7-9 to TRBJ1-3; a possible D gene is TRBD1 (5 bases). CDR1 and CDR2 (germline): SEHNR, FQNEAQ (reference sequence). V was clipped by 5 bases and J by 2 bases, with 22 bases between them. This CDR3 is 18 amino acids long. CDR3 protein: CASSPQKPGPQPGNTIYF. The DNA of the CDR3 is TGTGCCAGCAGCCCCCAAAAACCGGGACCCCAGCCTGGAAACACCATATATTTT. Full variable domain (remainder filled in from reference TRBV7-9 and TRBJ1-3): DTGVSQNPRHKITKRGQNVTFRCDPISEHNRLYWYRQTLGQGPEFLTYFQNEAQLEKSRLLSDRFSAERPKGSFSTLEIQRTEQGDSAMYLCASSPQKPGPQPGNTIYFGEGSWLTVV.

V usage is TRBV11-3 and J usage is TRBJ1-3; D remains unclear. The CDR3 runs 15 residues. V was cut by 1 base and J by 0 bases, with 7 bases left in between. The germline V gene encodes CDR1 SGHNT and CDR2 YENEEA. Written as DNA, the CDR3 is TGTGCCAGCAGCTTAGCGGGATCCTCTGGAAACACCATATATTTT. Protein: CASSLAGSSGNTIYF.

The DNA of the CDR3 is TGTGCCAGCAGCTTAAATGATCGGGGCTACAATGAGCAGTTCTTC. Amino acids: CASSLNDRGYNEQFF. V and J are TRBV7-9 and TRBJ2-1, with D possibly TRBD2 on 5 matching bases. Trimming cost V 2 bases and J 3 bases, with 11 bases left between them. The CDR3 runs 15 residues. From germline, CDR1 is SEHNR and CDR2 FQNEAQ (reference sequence).

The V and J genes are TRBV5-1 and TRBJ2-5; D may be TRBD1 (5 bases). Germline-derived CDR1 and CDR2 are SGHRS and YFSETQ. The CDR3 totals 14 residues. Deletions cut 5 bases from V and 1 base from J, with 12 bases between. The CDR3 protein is CASSFGQPQETQYF. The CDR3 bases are TGCGCCAGCAGTTTCGGACAACCCCAAGAGACCCAGTACTTC.

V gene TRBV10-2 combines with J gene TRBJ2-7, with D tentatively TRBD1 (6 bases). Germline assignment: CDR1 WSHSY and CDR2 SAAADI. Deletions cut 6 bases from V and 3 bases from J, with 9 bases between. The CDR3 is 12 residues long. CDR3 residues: CASSLQGYEQYF. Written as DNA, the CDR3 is TGCGCCAGCAGCTTACAGGGCTACGAGCAGTACTTC.

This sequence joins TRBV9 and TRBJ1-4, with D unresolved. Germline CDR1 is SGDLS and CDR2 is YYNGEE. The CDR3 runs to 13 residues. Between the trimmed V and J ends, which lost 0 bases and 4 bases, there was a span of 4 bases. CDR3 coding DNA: TGTGCCAGCAGCGTAGCAGATAATGAAAAACTGTTTTTT. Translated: CASSVADNEKLFF. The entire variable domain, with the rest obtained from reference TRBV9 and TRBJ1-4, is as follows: DSGVTQTPKHLITATGQRVTLRCSPRSGDLSVYWYQQSLDQGLQFLIQYYNGEERAKGNILERFSAQQFPDLHSELNLSSLELGDSALYFCASSVADNEKLFFGSGTQLSVL.

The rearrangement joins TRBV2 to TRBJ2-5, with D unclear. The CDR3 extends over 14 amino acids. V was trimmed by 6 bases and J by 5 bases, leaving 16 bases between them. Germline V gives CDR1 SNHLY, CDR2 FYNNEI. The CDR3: CASRYRPLVETQYF. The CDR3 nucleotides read TGTGCCAGCAGATATCGGCCACTTGTCGAGACCCAGTACTTC.

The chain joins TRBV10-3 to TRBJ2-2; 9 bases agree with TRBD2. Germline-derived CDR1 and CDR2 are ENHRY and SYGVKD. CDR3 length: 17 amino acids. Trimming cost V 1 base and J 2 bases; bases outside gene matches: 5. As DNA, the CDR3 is TGTGCCATCAGTGAGTGGCTAGCGGGAATTAACACCGGGGAGCTGTTTTTT. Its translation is CAISEWLAGINTGELFF.

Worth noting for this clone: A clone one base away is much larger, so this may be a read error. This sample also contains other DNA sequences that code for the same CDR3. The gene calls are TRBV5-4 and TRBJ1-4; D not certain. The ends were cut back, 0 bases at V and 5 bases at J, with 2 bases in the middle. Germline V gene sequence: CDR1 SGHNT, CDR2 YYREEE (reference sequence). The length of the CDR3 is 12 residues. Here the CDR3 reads CASSLGNEKLFF. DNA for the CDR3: TGTGCCAGCAGCTTGGGCAATGAAAAACTGTTTTTT.

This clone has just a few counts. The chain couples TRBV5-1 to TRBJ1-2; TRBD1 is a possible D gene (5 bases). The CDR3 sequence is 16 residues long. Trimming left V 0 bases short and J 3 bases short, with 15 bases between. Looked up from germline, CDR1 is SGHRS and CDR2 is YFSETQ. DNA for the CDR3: TGCGCCAGCAGCTTGGAGCAGGGAGGGTCTTACTATGGCTACACCTTC. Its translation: CASSLEQGGSYYGYTF.

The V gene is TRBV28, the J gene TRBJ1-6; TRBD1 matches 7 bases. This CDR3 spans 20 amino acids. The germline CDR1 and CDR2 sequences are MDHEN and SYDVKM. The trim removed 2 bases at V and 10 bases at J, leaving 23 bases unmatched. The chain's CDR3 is CASSLIVAGRGRFGNSPLHF. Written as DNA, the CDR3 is TGTGCCAGCAGTTTAATCGTCGCGGGTAGGGGGCGCTTCGGTAACTCACCCCTCCACTTT.

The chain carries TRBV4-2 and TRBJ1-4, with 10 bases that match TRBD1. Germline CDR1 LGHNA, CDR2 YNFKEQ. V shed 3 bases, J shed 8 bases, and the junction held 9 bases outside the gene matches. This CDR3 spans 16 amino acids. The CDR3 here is CASSHDPGQGTEKLFF. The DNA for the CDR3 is TGTGCCAGCAGCCACGATCCGGGACAGGGGACAGAAAAACTGTTTTTT.

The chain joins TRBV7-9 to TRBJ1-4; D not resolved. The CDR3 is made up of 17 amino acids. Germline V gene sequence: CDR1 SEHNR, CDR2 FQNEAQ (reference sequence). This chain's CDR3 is CASERGLRAVRNEKLFF. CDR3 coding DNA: TGTGCTTCGGAGAGAGGTCTCCGGGCGGTAAGAAATGAAAAACTGTTTTTT.

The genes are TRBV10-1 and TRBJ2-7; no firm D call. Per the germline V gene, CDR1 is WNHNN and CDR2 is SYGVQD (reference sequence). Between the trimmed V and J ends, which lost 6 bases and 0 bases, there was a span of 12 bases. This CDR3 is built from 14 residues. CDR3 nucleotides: TGCGCCAGCAGCGCCAGAACCAACTCCTACGAGCAGTACTTC. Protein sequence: CASSARTNSYEQYF.

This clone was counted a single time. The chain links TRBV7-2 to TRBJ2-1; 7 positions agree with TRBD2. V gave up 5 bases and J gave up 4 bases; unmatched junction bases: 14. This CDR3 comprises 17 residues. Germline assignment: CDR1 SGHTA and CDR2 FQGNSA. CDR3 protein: CASSPRPPSGLYNEQFF. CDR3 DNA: TGTGCCAGCAGCCCCCGCCCCCCTAGCGGCCTATACAATGAGCAGTTCTTC.

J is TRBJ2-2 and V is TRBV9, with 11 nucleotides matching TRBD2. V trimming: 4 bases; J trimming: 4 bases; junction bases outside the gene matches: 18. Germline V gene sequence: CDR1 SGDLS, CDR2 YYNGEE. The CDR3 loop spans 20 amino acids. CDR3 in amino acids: CASSSRARLAGKAGTGELFF. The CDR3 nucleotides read TGTGCCAGCAGCTCCCGCGCCAGACTAGCGGGAAAAGCAGGCACCGGGGAGCTGTTTTTT.

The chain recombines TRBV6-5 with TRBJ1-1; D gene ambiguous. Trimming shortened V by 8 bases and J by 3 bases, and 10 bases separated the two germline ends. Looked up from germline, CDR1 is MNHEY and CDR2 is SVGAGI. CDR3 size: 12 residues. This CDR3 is CASRDGYTEAFF. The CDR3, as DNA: TGTGCCAGCCGTGATGGGTACACTGAAGCTTTCTTT.

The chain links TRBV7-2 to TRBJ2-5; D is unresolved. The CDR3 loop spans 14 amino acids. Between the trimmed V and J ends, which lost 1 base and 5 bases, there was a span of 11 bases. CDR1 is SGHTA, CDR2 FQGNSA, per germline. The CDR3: CASSLVPVLETQYF. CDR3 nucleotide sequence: TGTGCCAGCAGCTTAGTTCCGGTCTTGGAGACCCAGTACTTC.

The DNA for the CDR3 is TGTGCCAGCAGTGAGTTTCCTCGGGGGGCCTACGAGCAGTACTTC. It translates to CASSEFPRGAYEQYF. This chain uses TRBV27 with TRBJ2-7; TRBD2 matches at 7 bases. This CDR3 contains 15 residues. Germline V lookup: CDR1 MNHEY, CDR2 SMNVEV (reference sequence). With V trimmed by 5 bases and J by 2 bases, 9 bases remained unmatched.

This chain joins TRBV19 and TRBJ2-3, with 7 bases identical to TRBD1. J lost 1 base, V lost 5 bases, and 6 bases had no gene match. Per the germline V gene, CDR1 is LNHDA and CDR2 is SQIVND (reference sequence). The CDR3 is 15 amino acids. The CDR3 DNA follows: TGTGCCAGTAGTGACCGGGACAGTCGCACAGATACGCAGTATTTT. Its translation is CASSDRDSRTDTQYF.

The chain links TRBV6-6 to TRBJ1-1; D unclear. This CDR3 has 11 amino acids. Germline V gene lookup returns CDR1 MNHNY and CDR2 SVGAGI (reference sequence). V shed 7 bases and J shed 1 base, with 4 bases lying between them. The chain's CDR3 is CASIENTEAFF. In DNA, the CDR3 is TGTGCCAGCATAGAGAACACTGAAGCTTTCTTT.

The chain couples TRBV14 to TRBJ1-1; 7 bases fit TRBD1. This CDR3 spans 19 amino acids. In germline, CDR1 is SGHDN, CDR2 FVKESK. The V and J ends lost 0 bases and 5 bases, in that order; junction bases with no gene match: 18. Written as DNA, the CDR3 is TGTGCCAGCAGCCAAGATATCGGGACAGCCCCGCCCAGGTGGACTGAAGCTTTCTTT. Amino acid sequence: CASSQDIGTAPPRWTEAFF.